Presented here are 3 T cell receptor beta chains from one specimen sequenced in a study of control samples from healthy donors and cancer patients. TCRdb's table, derived via immunoSEQ multiplex PCR, lists solely in-frame clones and lacks some. The data hold approximately 120,000 clones, with 70% to 90% observed a single time. The sample consisted of blood. The origin of the receptors is a man aged 55-75 years in good health.

The genes are TRBV6-5 and TRBJ2-7; the D is unclear. This CDR3 has 12 residues. The V end lost 7 bases, the J end lost 4 bases, and 11 bases lay between the germline ends. In germline, CDR1 is MNHEY, CDR2 SVGAGI. The CDR3 loop is CASNRVGYEQYF. CDR3 sequence (DNA): TGTGCCAGCAATAGGGTAGGATACGAGCAGTACTTC.

V is TRBV4-2 and J is TRBJ1-5; D is unresolved. V dropped 0 bases and J dropped 6 bases, with 12 bases sitting between them. This CDR3 is 15 amino acids long. The V gene's germline CDR1 is LGHNA and CDR2 YNFKEQ. CDR3 sequence: CASSQDEPGPQPQHF. The CDR3 nucleotides read TGTGCCAGCAGCCAAGATGAGCCGGGCCCTCAGCCCCAGCATTTT.

The chain employs TRBV18 and TRBJ1-4; D gene uncertain. CDR1 and CDR2 (germline): KGHSH, LQKENI. Deletions cut 5 bases from V and 10 bases from J, with 14 bases between. The CDR3 is 13 residues long. The CDR3 loop is CASSATQRVKLFF. The CDR3 bases are TGTGCCAGCTCAGCGACACAAAGGGTAAAACTGTTTTTT.